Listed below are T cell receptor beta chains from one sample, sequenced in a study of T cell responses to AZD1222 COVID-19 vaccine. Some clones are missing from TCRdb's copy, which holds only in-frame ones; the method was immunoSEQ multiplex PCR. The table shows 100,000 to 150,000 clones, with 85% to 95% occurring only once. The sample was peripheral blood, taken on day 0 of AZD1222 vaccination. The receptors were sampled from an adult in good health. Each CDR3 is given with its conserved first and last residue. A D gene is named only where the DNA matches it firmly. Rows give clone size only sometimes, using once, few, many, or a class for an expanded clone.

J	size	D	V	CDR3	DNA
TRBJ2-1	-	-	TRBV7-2	CASSLGLFGVRNEQFF	TGTGCCAGCAGCTTAGGGTTGTTCGGGGTTCGTAATGAGCAGTTCTTC
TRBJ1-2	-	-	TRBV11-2	CASSLDRTIYGYTF	TGTGCCAGCAGCTTAGATCGGACAATCTATGGCTACACCTTC
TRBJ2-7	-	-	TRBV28	CASSFPTPGTYEQYF	TGTGCCAGCAGTTTTCCGACTCCCGGGACCTACGAGCAGTACTTC
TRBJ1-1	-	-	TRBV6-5	CASIGHTNTEAFF	TGTGCCAGCATTGGGCATACGAACACTGAAGCTTTCTTT
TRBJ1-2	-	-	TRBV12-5	CASGLERRRGYTF	TGTGCTAGTGGTTTGGAGAGGCGGAGAGGCTACACCTTC
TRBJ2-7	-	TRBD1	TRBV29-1	CSARDRGYEQYF	TGCAGCGCCAGGGACAGGGGCTACGAGCAGTACTTC
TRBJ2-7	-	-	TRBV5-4	CASSLGGVSYEQYF	TGTGCCAGCAGCTTAGGGGGGGTCTCCTACGAGCAGTACTTC
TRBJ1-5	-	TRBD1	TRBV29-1	CSAGQANQPQHF	TGCAGCGCCGGACAGGCTAATCAGCCCCAGCATTTT
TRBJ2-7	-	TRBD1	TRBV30	CAWSGRQGYEQYF	TGTGCCTGGAGTGGTCGACAGGGGTACGAGCAGTACTTC
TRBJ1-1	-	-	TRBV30	CAWETGNTEAFF	TGTGCCTGGGAGACAGGGAACACTGAAGCTTTCTTT
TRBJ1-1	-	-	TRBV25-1	CASSGRGVNTEAFF	TGTGCCAGCAGTGGCAGAGGGGTGAACACTGAAGCTTTCTTT
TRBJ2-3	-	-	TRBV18	CASSPGSGGRHTDTQYF	TGTGCCAGCTCACCAGGAAGCGGCGGACGCCACACAGATACGCAGTATTTT
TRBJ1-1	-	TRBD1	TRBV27	CASSLDRGTEAFF	TGTGCCAGCAGTCTAGACAGGGGTACTGAAGCTTTCTTT
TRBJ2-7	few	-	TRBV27	CASSNGGWIDEQYF	TGTGCCAGCAGTAATGGGGGCTGGATCGACGAGCAGTACTTC
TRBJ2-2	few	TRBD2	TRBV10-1	CASRLAGGPPGELFF	TGCGCCAGCAGGTTAGCGGGAGGGCCCCCCGGGGAGCTGTTTTTT
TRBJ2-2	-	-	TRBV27	CASSQTGELFF	TGTGCCAGCAGTCAAACCGGGGAGCTGTTTTTT
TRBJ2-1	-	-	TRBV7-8	CASSFSNVNEQFF	TGTGCCAGCAGCTTCTCCAACGTGAATGAGCAGTTCTTC
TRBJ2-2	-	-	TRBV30	CAWSVLFRVTGELFF	TGTGCCTGGAGTGTATTGTTCAGGGTCACCGGGGAGCTGTTTTTT
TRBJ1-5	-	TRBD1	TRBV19	CASSRDSYSNQPQHF	TGTGCCAGTAGTAGGGACAGTTATAGCAATCAGCCCCAGCATTTT
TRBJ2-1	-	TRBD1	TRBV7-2	CASSFETGWYEQFF	TGTGCCAGCAGCTTCGAGACAGGGTGGTATGAGCAGTTCTTC
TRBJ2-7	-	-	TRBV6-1	CASSELPTYEQYF	TGTGCCAGCAGTGAATTACCTACGTACGAGCAGTACTTC
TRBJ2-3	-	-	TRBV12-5	CASGLTEGDTQYF	TGTGCTAGTGGACTCACAGAGGGAGATACGCAGTATTTT
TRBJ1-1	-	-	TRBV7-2	CASSLMGSGGTEAFF	TGTGCCAGCAGCCTCATGGGGTCAGGAGGCACTGAAGCTTTCTTT
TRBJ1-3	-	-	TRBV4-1	CASSQSGFGNTIYF	TGCGCCAGCAGCCAGTCCGGGTTTGGAAACACCATATATTTT
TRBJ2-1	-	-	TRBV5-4	CASSFGKNEQFF	TGTGCCAGCAGCTTTGGCAAAAATGAGCAGTTCTTC
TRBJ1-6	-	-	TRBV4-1	CASSQALKGGIGSPLHF	TGCGCCAGCAGCCAAGCACTAAAAGGAGGGATAGGTTCACCCCTCCACTTT
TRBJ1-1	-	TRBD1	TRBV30	CACKTGLAFF	TGTGCCTGCAAGACAGGGTTAGCTTTCTTT
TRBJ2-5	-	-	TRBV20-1	CSASEGQMETQYF	TGCAGTGCTAGTGAAGGACAGATGGAGACCCAGTACTTC
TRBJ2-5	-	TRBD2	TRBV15	CATSRERGGRAETQYF	TGTGCCACCAGCAGAGAGCGAGGCGGGAGGGCCGAGACCCAGTACTTC
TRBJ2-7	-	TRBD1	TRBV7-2	CASSLTGLKEQYF	TGTGCCAGCAGCTTGACAGGGCTAAAAGAGCAGTACTTC
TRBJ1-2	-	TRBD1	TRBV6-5	CASNSRGLGTYGYTF	TGTGCCAGCAACTCCAGGGGGCTTGGGACCTATGGCTACACCTTC
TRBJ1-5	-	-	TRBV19	CASSILNSNQPQHF	TGTGCCAGTAGTATACTCAATAGCAATCAGCCCCAGCATTTT
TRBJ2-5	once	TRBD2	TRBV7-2	CASAPMAGAQETQYF	TGTGCCAGCGCCCCAATGGCGGGAGCCCAAGAGACCCAGTACTTC
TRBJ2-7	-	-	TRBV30	CAWGPGGTAFYEQYF	TGTGCCTGGGGTCCCGGGGGGACAGCTTTCTACGAGCAGTACTTC
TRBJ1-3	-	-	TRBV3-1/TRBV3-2	CASARGRIGNTIYF	TGTGCCAGCGCACGGGGGCGTATAGGAAACACCATATATTTT
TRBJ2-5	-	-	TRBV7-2	CASSPEVAEAETQYF	TGTGCCAGCAGCCCTGAGGTAGCGGAGGCGGAGACCCAGTACTTC
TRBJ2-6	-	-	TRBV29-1	CSVEEAGQPFSGANVLTF	TGCAGCGTTGAGGAAGCGGGACAGCCTTTTTCTGGGGCCAACGTCCTGACTTTC
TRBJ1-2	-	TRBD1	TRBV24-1	CATSDVQGDYGYTF	TGTGCCACCAGTGACGTACAGGGGGACTATGGCTACACCTTC
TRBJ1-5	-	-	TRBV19	CASSREKALGGASSQPQHF	TGTGCCAGTAGTAGAGAGAAAGCCCTCGGGGGGGCGAGCAGTCAGCCCCAGCATTTT
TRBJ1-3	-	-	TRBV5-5	CASREDLRDTIYF	TGTGCCAGCAGGGAAGACCTTAGGGACACCATATATTTT
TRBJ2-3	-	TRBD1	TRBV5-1	CASSLEGGQGIQYF	TGCGCCAGCAGCTTGGAAGGGGGACAGGGTATACAGTATTTT
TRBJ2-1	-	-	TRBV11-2	CASSSRLVMNEQFF	TGTGCCAGCAGCTCGCGACTAGTTATGAATGAGCAGTTCTTC
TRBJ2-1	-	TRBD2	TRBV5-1	CASSSPTSGGANEQFF	TGCGCCAGCAGCTCGCCGACTAGCGGGGGGGCCAATGAGCAGTTCTTC
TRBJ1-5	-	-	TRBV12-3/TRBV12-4	CASSLSGNQPQHF	TGTGCCAGCAGTTTATCAGGTAATCAGCCCCAGCATTTT
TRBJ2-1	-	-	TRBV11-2	CASSLKSLGGNEQFF	TGTGCCAGCAGCTTAAAATCCCTGGGGGGCAATGAGCAGTTCTTC
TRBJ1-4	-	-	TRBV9	CASSRRGVDEKLFF	TGTGCCAGCAGCCGGAGGGGGGTTGATGAAAAACTGTTTTTT
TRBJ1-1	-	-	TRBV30	CAWSVLVNTEAFF	TGTGCCTGGAGTGTCCTGGTAAACACTGAAGCTTTCTTT
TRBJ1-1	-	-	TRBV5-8	CASSLFTDEAFF	TGTGCCAGCAGCTTGTTTACTGATGAAGCTTTCTTT